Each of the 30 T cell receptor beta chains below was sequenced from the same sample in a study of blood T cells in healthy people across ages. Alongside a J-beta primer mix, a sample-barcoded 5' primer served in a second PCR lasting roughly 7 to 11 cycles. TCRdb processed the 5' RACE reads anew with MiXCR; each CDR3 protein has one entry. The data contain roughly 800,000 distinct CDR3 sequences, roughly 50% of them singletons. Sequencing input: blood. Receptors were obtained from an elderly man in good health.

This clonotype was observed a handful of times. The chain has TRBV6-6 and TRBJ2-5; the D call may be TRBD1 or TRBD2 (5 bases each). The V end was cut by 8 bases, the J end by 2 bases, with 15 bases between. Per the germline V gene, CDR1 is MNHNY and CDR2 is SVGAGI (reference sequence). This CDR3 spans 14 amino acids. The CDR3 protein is CASGAGGPQETQYF. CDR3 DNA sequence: TGTGCCAGCGGCGCTGGGGGTCCACAAGAGACCCAGTACTTC.

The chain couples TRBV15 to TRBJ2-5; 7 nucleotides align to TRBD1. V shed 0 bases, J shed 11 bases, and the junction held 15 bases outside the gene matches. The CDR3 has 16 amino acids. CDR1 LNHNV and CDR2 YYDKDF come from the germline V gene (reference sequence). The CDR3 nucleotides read TGTGCCACCAGCAGAGAACCAGGGGGAGCCTACAATGAGCAGTACTTC. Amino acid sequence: CATSREPGGAYNEQYF.

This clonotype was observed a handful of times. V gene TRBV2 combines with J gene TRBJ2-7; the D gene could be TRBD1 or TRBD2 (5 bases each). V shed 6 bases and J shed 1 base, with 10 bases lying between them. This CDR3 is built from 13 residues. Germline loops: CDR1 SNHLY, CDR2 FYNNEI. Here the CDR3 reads CASSRDQSYEQYF. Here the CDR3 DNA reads TGTGCCAGCAGCCGGGACCAATCCTACGAGCAGTACTTC.

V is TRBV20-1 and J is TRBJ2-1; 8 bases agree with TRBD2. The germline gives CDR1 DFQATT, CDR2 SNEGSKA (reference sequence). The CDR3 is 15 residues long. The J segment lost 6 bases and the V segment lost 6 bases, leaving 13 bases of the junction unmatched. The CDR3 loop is CSAILLPGGFNEQFF. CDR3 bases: TGCAGTGCCATCCTTCTACCGGGAGGGTTCAATGAGCAGTTCTTC.

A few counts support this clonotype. The CDR3 nucleotides read TGTGCCAGCAGAAGGGCCCTAAGGGATCAGCAGTACTTC. Protein: CASRRALRDQQYF. The J gene is TRBJ2-7, the V gene TRBV27; the D is unclear. The length of the CDR3 is 13 residues. In germline, CDR1 is MNHEY, CDR2 SMNVEV (reference sequence). Deletions cut 6 bases from V and 8 bases from J, with 17 bases between.

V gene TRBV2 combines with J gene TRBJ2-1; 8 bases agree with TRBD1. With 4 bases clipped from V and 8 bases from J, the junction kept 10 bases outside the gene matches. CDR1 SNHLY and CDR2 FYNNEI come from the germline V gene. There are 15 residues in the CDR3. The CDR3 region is CASSGVRQGLDEQFF. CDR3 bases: TGTGCCAGCAGTGGCGTACGACAGGGGTTAGATGAGCAGTTCTTC.

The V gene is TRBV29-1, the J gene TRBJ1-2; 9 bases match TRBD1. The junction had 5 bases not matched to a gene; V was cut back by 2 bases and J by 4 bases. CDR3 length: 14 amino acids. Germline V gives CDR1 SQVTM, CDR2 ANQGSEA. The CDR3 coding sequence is TGCAGCGTTGAAAGAGACAGGGGGGTCTATGGCTACACCTTC. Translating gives CSVERDRGVYGYTF. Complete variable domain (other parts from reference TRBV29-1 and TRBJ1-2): SAVISQKPSRDICQRGTSLTIQCQVDSQVTMMFWYRQQPGQSLTLIATANQGSEATYESGFVIDKFPISRPNLTFSTLTVSNMSPEDSSIYLCSVERDRGVYGYTFGSGTRLTVV.

The CDR3 sequence is CASSEIGIETQYF. CDR3 DNA sequence: TGTGCCAGCAGTGAAATTGGGATAGAGACCCAGTACTTC. This chain uses TRBV2 with TRBJ2-5; D unresolved. V was cut by 2 bases and J by 4 bases, with 8 bases left in between. This CDR3 has 13 residues. Germline loops: CDR1 SNHLY, CDR2 FYNNEI.

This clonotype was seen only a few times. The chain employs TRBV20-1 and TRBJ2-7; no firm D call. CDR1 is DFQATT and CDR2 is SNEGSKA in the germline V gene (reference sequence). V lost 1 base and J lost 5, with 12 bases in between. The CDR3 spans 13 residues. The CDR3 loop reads CSARVAPADEQYF. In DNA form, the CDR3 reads TGCAGTGCTAGAGTTGCCCCGGCTGACGAGCAGTACTTC.

As DNA, the CDR3 is TGTGCCAGCAGTCGCGGGACTAGCGGGAGCGAGCAGTACTTC. Translating gives CASSRGTSGSEQYF. This chain links TRBV6-5 with TRBJ2-7; 14 nucleotides line up with TRBD2. With 5 bases clipped from V and 6 bases from J, the junction kept 3 bases outside the gene matches. In germline, CDR1 is MNHEY, CDR2 SVGAGI. The CDR3 consists of 14 residues.

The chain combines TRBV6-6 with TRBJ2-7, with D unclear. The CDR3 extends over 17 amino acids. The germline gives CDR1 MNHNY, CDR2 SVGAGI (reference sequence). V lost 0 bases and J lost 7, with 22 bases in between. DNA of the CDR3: TGTGCCAGCAGTTACTCGCTCCGGGTCAACACAGACAATGAGCAGTACTTC. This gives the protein CASSYSLRVNTDNEQYF.

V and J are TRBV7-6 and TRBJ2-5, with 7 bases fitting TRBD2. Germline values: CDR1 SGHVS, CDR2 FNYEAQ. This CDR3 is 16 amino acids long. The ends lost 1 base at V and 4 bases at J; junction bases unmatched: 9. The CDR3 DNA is TGTGCCAGCAGCTTAGGCGGGGGAGGGCCGATAGAGACCCAGTACTTC. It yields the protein CASSLGGGGPIETQYF.

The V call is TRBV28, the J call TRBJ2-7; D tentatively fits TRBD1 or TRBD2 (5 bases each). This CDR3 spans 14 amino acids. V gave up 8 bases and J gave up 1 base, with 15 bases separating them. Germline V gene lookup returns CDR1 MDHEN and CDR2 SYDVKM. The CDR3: CASCGDGQSYEQYF. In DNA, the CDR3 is TGTGCCAGCTGTGGGGACGGACAATCCTACGAGCAGTACTTC.

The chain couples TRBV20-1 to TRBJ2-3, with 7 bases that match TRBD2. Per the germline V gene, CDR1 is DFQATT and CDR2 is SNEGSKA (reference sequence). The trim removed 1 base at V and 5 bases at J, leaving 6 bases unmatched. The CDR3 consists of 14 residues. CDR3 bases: TGCAGTGCTAGAGTAGGCGGGAGTGGAGATACGCAGTATTTT. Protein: CSARVGGSGDTQYF.

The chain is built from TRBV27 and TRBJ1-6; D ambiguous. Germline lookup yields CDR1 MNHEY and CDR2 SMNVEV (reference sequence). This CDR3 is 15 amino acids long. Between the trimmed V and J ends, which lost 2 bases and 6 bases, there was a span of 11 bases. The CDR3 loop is CASSLVWPLNSPLHF. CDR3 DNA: TGTGCCAGCAGTTTAGTGTGGCCCCTTAATTCACCCCTCCACTTT.

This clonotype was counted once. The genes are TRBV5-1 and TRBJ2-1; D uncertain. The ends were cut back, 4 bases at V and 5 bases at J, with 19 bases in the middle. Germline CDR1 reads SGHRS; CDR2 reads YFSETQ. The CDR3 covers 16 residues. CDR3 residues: CASSPHRSTGDNEQFF. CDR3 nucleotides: TGCGCCAGCAGCCCGCACCGGTCTACCGGCGACAATGAGCAGTTCTTC. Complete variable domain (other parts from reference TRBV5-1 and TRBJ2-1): KAGVTQTPRYLIKTRGQQVTLSCSPISGHRSVSWYQQTPGQGLQFLFEYFSETQRNKGNFPGRFSGRQFSNSRSEMNVSTLELGDSALYLCASSPHRSTGDNEQFFGPGTRLTVL.

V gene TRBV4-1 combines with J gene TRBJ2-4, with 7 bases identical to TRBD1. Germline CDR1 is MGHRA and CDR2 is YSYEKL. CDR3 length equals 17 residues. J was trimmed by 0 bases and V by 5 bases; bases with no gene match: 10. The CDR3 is CASSGKQGSLAKNIQYF. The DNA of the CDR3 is TGCGCCAGCAGCGGGAAACAGGGGAGTCTAGCCAAAAACATTCAGTACTTC.

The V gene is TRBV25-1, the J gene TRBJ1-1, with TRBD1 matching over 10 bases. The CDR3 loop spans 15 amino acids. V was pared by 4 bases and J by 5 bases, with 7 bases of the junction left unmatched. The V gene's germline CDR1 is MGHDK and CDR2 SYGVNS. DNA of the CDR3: TGTGCCAGCAGTGCCAGGACAGGGGGAGGAACTGAAGCTTTCTTT. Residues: CASSARTGGGTEAFF.

The CDR3 loop is CASSPQVSADGYTF. The CDR3 DNA reads TGTGCCAGCTCACCACAAGTTTCGGCGGATGGCTACACCTTC. The V call is TRBV18, the J call TRBJ1-2; D call uncertain. Trimming left V 1 base short and J 6 bases short, with 12 bases between. The CDR3 loop spans 14 amino acids. Germline CDR1 reads KGHSH; CDR2 reads LQKENI.

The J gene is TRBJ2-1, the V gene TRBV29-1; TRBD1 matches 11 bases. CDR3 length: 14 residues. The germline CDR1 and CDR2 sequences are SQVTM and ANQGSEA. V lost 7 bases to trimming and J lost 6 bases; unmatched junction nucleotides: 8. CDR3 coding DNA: TGCAGCGCCGTCCGGACAGGGGGCCCCAATGAGCAGTTCTTC. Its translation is CSAVRTGGPNEQFF.

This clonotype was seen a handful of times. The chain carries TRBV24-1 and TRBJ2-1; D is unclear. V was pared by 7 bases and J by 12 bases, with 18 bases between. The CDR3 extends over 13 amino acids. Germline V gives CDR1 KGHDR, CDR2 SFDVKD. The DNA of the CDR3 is TGTGCCACCAGCTCCATGCGTACCCCCGGGCAGTTCTTC. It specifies CATSSMRTPGQFF.

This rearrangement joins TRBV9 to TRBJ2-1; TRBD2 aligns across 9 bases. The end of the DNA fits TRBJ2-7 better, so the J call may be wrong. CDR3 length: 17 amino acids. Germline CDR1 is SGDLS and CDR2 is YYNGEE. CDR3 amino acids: CASSVGLAGSSYNEQYF. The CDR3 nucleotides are TGTGCCAGCAGCGTAGGGCTAGCGGGGAGCTCCTACAATGAGCAGTACTTC.

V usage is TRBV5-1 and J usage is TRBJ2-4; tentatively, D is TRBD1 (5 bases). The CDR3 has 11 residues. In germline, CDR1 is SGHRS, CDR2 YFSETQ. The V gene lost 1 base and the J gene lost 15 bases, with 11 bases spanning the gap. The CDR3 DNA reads TGCGCCAGCAGCTTGATACAGGATTTGTACTTC. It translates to CASSLIQDLYF.

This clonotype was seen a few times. The CDR3 DNA follows: TGCAGCTCCACCCGACAGACTAACTATGGCTACACCTTC. Its protein product is CSSTRQTNYGYTF. The gene calls are TRBV29-1 and TRBJ1-2; D might be TRBD1 (5 bases). The CDR3 extends over 13 amino acids. Germline V gene data show CDR1 as SQVTM and CDR2 as ANQGSEA. V lost 8 bases and J 0 bases, leaving 13 bases between the germline ends.

The CDR3 sequence is CASCIAGGNEQFF. CDR3 in DNA: TGTGCCAGCTGTATCGCGGGGGGCAATGAGCAGTTCTTC. The chain is built from TRBV6-1 and TRBJ2-1; 8 bases are shared with TRBD2. Germline CDR1 reads MNHNS; CDR2 reads SASEGT. With V trimmed by 8 bases and J by 6 bases, 6 bases remained unmatched. The CDR3 runs to 13 residues.

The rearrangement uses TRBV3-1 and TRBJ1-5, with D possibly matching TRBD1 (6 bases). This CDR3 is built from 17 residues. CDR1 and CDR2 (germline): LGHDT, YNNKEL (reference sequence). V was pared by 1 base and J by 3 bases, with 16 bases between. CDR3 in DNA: TGTGCCAGCAGCCAAGGTCTGTCTGGACAGAACAATCAGCCCCAGCATTTT. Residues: CASSQGLSGQNNQPQHF.

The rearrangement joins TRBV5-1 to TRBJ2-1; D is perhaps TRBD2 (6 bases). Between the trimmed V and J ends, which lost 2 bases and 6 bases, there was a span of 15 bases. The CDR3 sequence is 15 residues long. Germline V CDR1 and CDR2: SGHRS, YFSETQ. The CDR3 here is CASSFGLHRGNEQFF. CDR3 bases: TGCGCCAGCAGCTTTGGACTACACCGGGGCAATGAGCAGTTCTTC.

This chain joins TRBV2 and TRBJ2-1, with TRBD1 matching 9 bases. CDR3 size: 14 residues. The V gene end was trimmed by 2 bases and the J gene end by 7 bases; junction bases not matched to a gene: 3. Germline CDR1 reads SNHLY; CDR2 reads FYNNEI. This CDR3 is CASSERQGGNEQFF. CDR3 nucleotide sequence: TGTGCCAGCAGTGAAAGACAGGGGGGAAATGAGCAGTTCTTC.

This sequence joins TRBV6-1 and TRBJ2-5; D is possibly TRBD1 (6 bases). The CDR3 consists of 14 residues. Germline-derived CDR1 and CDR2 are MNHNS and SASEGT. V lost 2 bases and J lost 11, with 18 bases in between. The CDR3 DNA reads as TGTGCCAGCAGTGAATCGGCAAGGGGGACAAAGCAGTACTTC. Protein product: CASSESARGTKQYF.

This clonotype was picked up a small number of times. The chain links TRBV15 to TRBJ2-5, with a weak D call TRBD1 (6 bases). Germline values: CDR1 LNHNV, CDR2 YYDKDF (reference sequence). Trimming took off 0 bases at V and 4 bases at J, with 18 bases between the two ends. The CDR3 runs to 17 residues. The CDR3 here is CATSRDLGHPRGETQYF. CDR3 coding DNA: TGTGCCACCAGCAGAGATTTGGGACACCCTCGGGGAGAGACCCAGTACTTC. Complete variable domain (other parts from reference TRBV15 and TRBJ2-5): DAMVIQNPRYQVTQFGKPVTLSCSQTLNHNVMYWYQQKSSQAPKLLFHYYDKDFNNEADTPDNFQSRRPNTSFCFLDIRSPGLGDTAMYLCATSRDLGHPRGETQYFGPGTRLLVL.